The rows below give T cell receptor beta chains drawn from one sample of a study of identical twins. TCRdb recomputed calls from the 5' RACE reads with MiXCR, one row per CDR3 protein. The sample records 400,000 to 500,000 distinct CDR3 sequences, over 11% being singletons. This sample also belongs to another study, concerning yellow fever vaccine responses in identical twins.

The material sequenced was CD4+ T cells sorted from blood. Source of these receptors: a woman younger than 30 in good health. CDR3s include the opening cysteine and the closing phenylalanine or tryptophan. The D gene is left open where the match is weak. Clone size appears in some rows only: once, few, many, or a class for an expanded clone.

J: TRBJ2-7; D: TRBD2; V: TRBV7-3; size: many; DNA: TGTGCCAGCAGCCCTCAACTAGCGGGGGTCTTGTACTTC; CDR3: CASSPQLAGVLYF
J: TRBJ1-1; D: NA; V: TRBV12-3/TRBV12-4; size: few; DNA: TGTGCCAGCAGCAAAGCGTCAGGGTGGGAAGGGATGAACACTGAAGCTTTCTTT; CDR3: CASSKASGWEGMNTEAFF
J: TRBJ2-7; D: TRBD2; V: TRBV28; size: many; DNA: TGTGCCAGCAGTTTGGCCCTGGCGGGAGCCTACGAGCAGTACTTC; CDR3: CASSLALAGAYEQYF
J: TRBJ2-3; D: NA; V: TRBV20-1; size: NA; DNA: TGCAGTGCCGAGGATAGGGATTCAGCGCAGTATTTT; CDR3: CSAEDRDSAQYF
J: TRBJ2-7; D: TRBD1; V: TRBV6-6; size: NA; DNA: TGTGGTTCGACGGGACAGGGGGTCAACGAGCAGTACTTC; CDR3: CGSTGQGVNEQYF
J: TRBJ1-2; D: NA; V: TRBV5-1; size: NA; DNA: TGCGCCAGCAGCTTGGAGGGAGCCACAGCGGGGGATGGCTACACCTTC; CDR3: CASSLEGATAGDGYTF
J: TRBJ2-1; D: NA; V: TRBV20-1; size: NA; DNA: TGCAGTGCTAGAACAGGGTGGAATGAGCAGTTCTTC; CDR3: CSARTGWNEQFF
J: TRBJ2-1; D: NA; V: TRBV27; size: NA; DNA: TGTGCCAGCACCCGTGACGGGGAGGTCGGTGAGCAGTTCTTC; CDR3: CASTRDGEVGEQFF
J: TRBJ2-5; D: NA; V: TRBV15; size: few; DNA: TGTGCCACCAGCAGGTTGGGGCCTTACGACAGGGGAGGGGAGACCCAGTACTTC; CDR3: CATSRLGPYDRGGETQYF
J: TRBJ2-2; D: NA; V: TRBV7-8; size: few; DNA: TGTGCCAGCAGCTCGGGGATACACGGGCCGAACACCGGGGAGCTGTTTTTT; CDR3: CASSSGIHGPNTGELFF
J: TRBJ2-7; D: TRBD2; V: TRBV5-1; size: NA; DNA: TGCGCCAGCAGCTTTGGGTCTAGCGGAGGGTACGAGCAGTACTTC; CDR3: CASSFGSSGGYEQYF
J: TRBJ2-7; D: TRBD2; V: TRBV7-2; size: NA; DNA: TGTGCCAGCAGCTCCACAACTAGCGGGAGAGGCGAGCAGTACTTC; CDR3: CASSSTTSGRGEQYF
J: TRBJ1-6; D: NA; V: TRBV7-9; size: many; DNA: TGTGCCAGCACATTTGGGGGCGCAGATTCACCCCTCCACTTT; CDR3: CASTFGGADSPLHF
J: TRBJ2-7; D: NA; V: TRBV2; size: once; DNA: TGTGACAGCACCCGGGGGAGCTCCTACGAGCAGTACTTC; CDR3: CDSTRGSSYEQYF
J: TRBJ2-5; D: TRBD1; V: TRBV3-1; size: many; DNA: TGTGCCAGCAGCCGCGCTGACAGGGGACATTCGGAGACCCAGTACTTC; CDR3: CASSRADRGHSETQYF
J: TRBJ2-1; D: NA; V: TRBV20-1; size: many; DNA: TGCAGTGCCTTACTGACTAGTATAAAGCGCAATGAGCAGTTCTTC; CDR3: CSALLTSIKRNEQFF